This T cell receptor (beta chain) was sequenced during a study of CD8 T cells in ankylosing spondylitis. Study outcomes and limitations: One TCR beta motif, made up of roughly 8 highly homologous variants, appeared characteristic of ankylosing spondylitis blood. Significant enrichment of disease-linked clones was reported in matched ankylosing spondylitis synovial fluid. Disease-linked clones bore a CD8+ phenotype, appearing relatively rarely in peripheral blood. Certain motif variants had earlier appeared in reactive arthritis synovial fluid and blood.

Ten or more counts support this clonotype. Its target is not known. Looked up from germline, CDR1 is LGHNA and CDR2 is YSLEER. Trimming removed 3 bases at V and 7 bases at J, with 7 bases between. The CDR3 spans 11 residues. Making use of molecular barcodes, quantitative 5'-RACE generated TCR beta libraries. Each CDR3 protein gets one entry after TCRdb re-called the 5' RACE reads with MiXCR. The sample contains more than 400,000 distinct CDR3 sequences, about 5.7% of which appear only once. V gene TRBV4-3 combines with J gene TRBJ2-7; tentatively, D is TRBD1 (6 bases). The sequencing input was blood, either unsorted or a sorted T cell fraction (not recorded which). The source is a male donor with ankylosing spondylitis. The CDR3 bases are TGCGCCAGCAGCCAGGGGGCGGAGCAGTACTTC. This codes for CASSQGAEQYF.